A single sample gave rise to the 29 T cell receptor beta chains below, sequenced in a study of lymphopenia after photon versus proton radiotherapy. This table comes from immunoSEQ multiplex PCR, and its TCRdb copy is limited to in-frame clones, with some not included. The sample lists fewer than 25,000 clones; approximately 90% were seen once. This specimen consisted of peripheral blood, obtained from a patient treated with proton-based radiotherapy. The receptors originated from an elderly man with esophageal cancer.

V gene TRBV7-2 combines with J gene TRBJ2-3, with 16 bases lining up with TRBD2. Looked up from germline, CDR1 is SGHTA and CDR2 is FQGNSA. This CDR3 has 16 residues. The trim removed 4 bases at V and 5 bases at J, leaving 3 bases unmatched. The CDR3 DNA reads as TGTGCCAGCAGCTCGGGACTAGCGGGAGGGTTAGATACGCAGTATTTT. Its protein product is CASSSGLAGGLDTQYF.

V gene TRBV28 combines with J gene TRBJ1-5, with a weak D call TRBD1 (5 bases). CDR3 length: 15 residues. CDR1 is MDHEN and CDR2 is SYDVKM in the germline V gene. V lost 5 bases and J 2 bases, leaving 13 bases between the germline ends. This CDR3 is CASSPVGGGNQPQHF. DNA for the CDR3: TGTGCCAGCAGTCCTGTTGGGGGTGGCAATCAGCCCCAGCATTTT.

The chain joins TRBV19 to TRBJ2-1; D might be TRBD1 (6 bases). V was shortened by 0 bases and J by 10 bases, with 10 bases between the two germline ends. The CDR3 consists of 13 residues. The germline CDR1 and CDR2 sequences are LNHDA and SQIVND (reference sequence). The CDR3 loop is CASSIDRGREQFF. In DNA form, the CDR3 reads TGTGCCAGTAGTATAGACAGGGGCAGGGAGCAGTTCTTC.

This chain connects TRBV5-4 to TRBJ2-1, with 11 bases matching TRBD2. Germline trimming cut 2 bases from V and 7 bases from J; bases unmatched to any gene: 5. The CDR3 has 15 residues. Germline V gene data show CDR1 as SGHNT and CDR2 as YYREEE (reference sequence). CDR3: CASSFSGRASNEQFF. In nucleotides, the CDR3 is TGTGCCAGCAGCTTTAGCGGGAGGGCCTCGAATGAGCAGTTCTTC.

The chain combines TRBV5-5 with TRBJ2-2; 15 bases align to TRBD2. The ends lost 4 bases at V and 7 bases at J; junction bases unmatched: 5. From germline, CDR1 is SGHKS and CDR2 YYEKEE (reference sequence). The CDR3 extends over 16 amino acids. CDR3 region: CASSPGLAGGLGELFF. For the CDR3, the DNA is TGTGCCAGCAGCCCGGGACTAGCGGGGGGTCTCGGGGAGCTGTTTTTT.

This chain uses TRBV7-3 with TRBJ1-1; tentative D call: TRBD1 (6 bases). V was clipped by 5 bases and J by 5 bases, with 15 bases between them. This CDR3 spans 14 amino acids. Germline V lookup: CDR1 SGHTA, CDR2 FQGTGA. CDR3 sequence (DNA): TGTGCCAGCAGCCCAAGGGGGGGAACGACTGAAGCTTTCTTT. It encodes CASSPRGGTTEAFF.

This clone has a single count. This rearrangement joins TRBV6-1 to TRBJ1-2; D gene ambiguous. V was trimmed by 1 base and J by 4 bases, leaving 13 bases between them. Germline assignment: CDR1 MNHNS and CDR2 SASEGT. The CDR3 sequence is 15 residues long. CDR3 sequence: CASSEGDGGLYGYTF. The CDR3 coding sequence is TGTGCCAGCAGTGAAGGGGATGGAGGCCTCTATGGCTACACCTTC.

This sequence joins TRBV4-3 and TRBJ2-3; 8 bases are shared with TRBD2. The germline V gene encodes CDR1 LGHNA and CDR2 YSLEER. The CDR3 runs to 16 residues. Losses at the gene ends were 2 bases for V and 2 bases for J; bases not matched to a gene: 6. CDR3 nucleotides: TGCGCCAGCAGCCAACCCCCAGCGGGGGACACAGATACGCAGTATTTT. Encoded protein: CASSQPPAGDTDTQYF.

The J gene is TRBJ2-6, the V gene TRBV11-2; 8 positions agree with TRBD2. Germline V gives CDR1 SGHAT, CDR2 FQNNGV. V lost 5 bases to trimming and J lost 0 bases; unmatched junction nucleotides: 9. CDR3 length equals 18 residues. CDR3 in DNA: TGTGCCAGCAGCGGCCGTAGCGGGGCGAGCTCTGGGGCCAACGTCCTGACTTTC. Protein sequence: CASSGRSGASSGANVLTF. Full variable domain (missing parts from reference TRBV11-2 and TRBJ2-6): EAGVAQSPRYKIIEKRQSVAFWCNPISGHATLYWYQQILGQGPKLLIQFQNNGVVDDSQLPKDRFSAERLKGVDSTLKIQPAKLEDSAVYLCASSGRSGASSGANVLTFGAGSRLTVL.

The rearrangement uses TRBV4-3 and TRBJ1-1; D unresolved. Trimming stripped 2 bases from V and 1 base from J, with 8 bases between. Germline values: CDR1 LGHNA, CDR2 YSLEER. The CDR3 consists of 14 residues. The CDR3 DNA follows: TGCGCCAGCAGCCAATTACAAGAGAACACTGAAGCTTTCTTT. Translation gives CASSQLQENTEAFF.

This clone was observed a single time. The chain links TRBV10-3 to TRBJ1-4; 9 nucleotides agree with TRBD1. This CDR3 contains 13 residues. Trimming removed 4 bases from V and 8 bases from J; junction bases left unmatched: 2. Germline CDR1 is ENHRY and CDR2 is SYGVKD. CDR3 DNA sequence: TGTGCCATCAGTGGACAGGGGGAGGAAAAACTGTTTTTT. Protein: CAISGQGEEKLFF.

The rearrangement joins TRBV21-1 to TRBJ1-5; TRBD1 was called by the table and not checked on the DNA. TRBV21-1 is tagged as a pseudogene. The CDR3 runs to 15 residues. In nucleotides, the CDR3 is TGTGCCAGCATTTCAGGCGGACAGGGTTCTCAGCCCCAGCATTTT. Translating it yields CASISGGQGSQPQHF.

The chain links TRBV11-3 to TRBJ2-6; the D is unclear. The germline gives CDR1 SGHNT, CDR2 YENEEA. This CDR3 contains 13 residues. The V end was cut by 5 bases, the J end by 3 bases, with 5 bases between. In nucleotides, the CDR3 is TGTGCCAGCAGCCCAAATGGGGCCAACGTCCTGACTTTC. Protein: CASSPNGANVLTF. Full variable domain (outside the CDR3, taken from reference TRBV11-3 and TRBJ2-6): EAGVVQSPRYKIIEKKQPVAFWCNPISGHNTLYWYLQNLGQGPELLIRYENEEAVDDSQLPKDRFSAERLKGVDSTLKIQPAELGDSAVYLCASSPNGANVLTFGAGSRLTVL.

This chain joins TRBV6-6 and TRBJ1-5; D not resolved. The CDR3 runs to 14 residues. The germline V gene encodes CDR1 MNHNY and CDR2 SVGAGI (reference sequence). Trimming stripped 0 bases from V and 5 bases from J, with 8 bases between. In DNA, the CDR3 is TGTGCCAGCAGTTACTCTGGCGGGGATCAGCCCCAGCATTTT. It codes for CASSYSGGDQPQHF.

The V gene is TRBV11-2, the J gene TRBJ2-7, with D tentatively TRBD1 or TRBD2 (5 bases each). The germline V and J ends were trimmed by 6 bases and 3 bases, with 15 bases remaining between them. Per germline, CDR1 SGHAT and CDR2 FQNNGV. This CDR3 is 14 amino acids long. The DNA for the CDR3 is TGTGCCAGCAGTCTTCCGGGACCCAACTACGAGCAGTACTTC. It is translated as CASSLPGPNYEQYF.

The gene calls are TRBV2 and TRBJ1-4; D not certain. The CDR3 sequence is 15 residues long. Between the trimmed V and J ends, which lost 4 bases and 7 bases, there was a span of 16 bases. Germline CDR1 reads SNHLY; CDR2 reads FYNNEI. The CDR3 loop is CASSVEQLKGEKLFF. CDR3 sequence (DNA): TGTGCCAGCAGTGTGGAACAGTTGAAGGGTGAAAAACTGTTTTTT.

V usage is TRBV30 and J usage is TRBJ2-3; D not resolved. The V end lost 1 base, the J end lost 6 bases, and 5 bases lay between the germline ends. This CDR3 is built from 11 residues. The V gene's germline CDR1 is GTSNPN and CDR2 SVGIG (reference sequence). As DNA, the CDR3 is TGTGCCTGGAGTGGGCGGGATACGCAGTATTTT. It is translated as CAWSGRDTQYF. Looking up the rest from reference TRBV30 and TRBJ2-3 gives the full variable domain: SQTIHQWPATLVQPVGSPLSLECTVEGTSNPNLYWYRQAAGRGLQLLFYSVGIGQISSEVPQNLSASRPQDRQFILSSKKLLLSDSGFYLCAWSGRDTQYFGPGTRLTVL.

The chain is built from TRBV19 and TRBJ1-2; tentative D call: TRBD1 (6 bases). V lost 3 bases and J lost 4, with 9 bases in between. CDR3 length: 13 amino acids. Germline V CDR1 and CDR2: LNHDA, SQIVND (reference sequence). CDR3 DNA sequence: TGTGCCAGTAGTATCGCGGACAGCTATGGCTACACCTTC. Amino acids: CASSIADSYGYTF.

The rearrangement joins TRBV15 to TRBJ2-3; D is tentatively TRBD1 or TRBD2 (5 bases each). Trimming took 8 bases from V and 5 from J, leaving 17 bases between them. The CDR3 sequence is 14 residues long. CDR1 is LNHNV and CDR2 is YYDKDF in the germline V gene (reference sequence). The CDR3 spells CATGGFSRLDTQYF. CDR3 DNA sequence: TGTGCCACCGGGGGTTTTAGCAGGTTAGATACGCAGTATTTT.

The chain combines TRBV13 with TRBJ1-1; D is undetermined. The CDR3 extends over 13 amino acids. The ends were cut back, 4 bases at V and 2 bases at J, with 8 bases in the middle. The germline V gene encodes CDR1 PRHDT and CDR2 FYEKMQ (reference sequence). The CDR3 protein is CASSYSINTEAFF. DNA of the CDR3: TGTGCCAGCAGCTACTCTATAAACACTGAAGCTTTCTTT. Using reference TRBV13 and TRBJ1-1 for the parts outside the CDR3, the full variable domain is AAGVIQSPRHLIKEKRETATLKCYPIPRHDTVYWYQQGPGQDPQFLISFYEKMQSDKGSIPDRFSAQQFSDYHSELNMSSLELGDSALYFCASSYSINTEAFFGQGTRLTVV.

This clone was seen only once. The chain carries TRBV7-2 and TRBJ2-4; tentatively, D is TRBD1 or TRBD2 (5 bases each). Germline CDR1 and CDR2: SGHTA and FQGNSA. V was trimmed by 0 bases and J by 7 bases, leaving 13 bases between them. The CDR3 has 15 amino acids. Here the CDR3 reads CASSLAGTSLNIQYF. Here the CDR3 DNA reads TGTGCCAGCAGCTTAGCGGGGACGTCTCTGAACATTCAGTACTTC.

V and J are TRBV5-6 and TRBJ2-7; D remains ambiguous. CDR3 length equals 15 residues. Trimming took off 4 bases at V and 2 bases at J, with 16 bases between the two ends. Germline lookup yields CDR1 SGHDT and CDR2 YYEEEE. CDR3 DNA sequence: TGTGCCAGCAGCCAAAAAAATAGGGTCCCCTACGAGCAGTACTTC. Translating it yields CASSQKNRVPYEQYF.

The V gene is TRBV6-1, the J gene TRBJ1-1, with D possibly being TRBD1 (5 bases). CDR3 size: 15 residues. The germline V gene has CDR1 MNHNS and CDR2 SASEGT. Trimming left V 4 bases short and J 1 base short, with 13 bases between. The CDR3 is CASSAHQGPNTEAFF. The CDR3 DNA sequence: TGTGCCAGCAGTGCTCATCAGGGCCCGAACACTGAAGCTTTCTTT.

This chain joins TRBV4-1 and TRBJ2-5; 9 bases are shared with TRBD1. The trim removed 4 bases at V and 1 base at J, leaving 7 bases unmatched. The germline gives CDR1 MGHRA, CDR2 YSYEKL. This CDR3 comprises 16 residues. The CDR3 DNA follows: TGCGCCAGCAGCCCGCGTGGGGACAGGGTCCAAGAGACCCAGTACTTC. Amino acids: CASSPRGDRVQETQYF.

The V call is TRBV6-5, the J call TRBJ2-3; a possible D gene is TRBD2 (6 bases). Trimming removed 4 bases from V and 2 bases from J, with 10 bases in between. This CDR3 has 14 amino acids. Per germline, CDR1 MNHEY and CDR2 SVGAGI. The CDR3 region has the DNA TGTGCCAGCAGTTCCCCGGGGGTCACAGATACGCAGTATTTT. Its translation is CASSSPGVTDTQYF.

The V gene is TRBV6-5, the J gene TRBJ2-1, with D unclear. Per the germline V gene, CDR1 is MNHEY and CDR2 is SVGAGI. This CDR3 region has 13 residues. With 4 bases removed from V and 10 bases from J, the gap between germline ends came to 14 bases. CDR3 in amino acids: CASSLHSDREQFF. CDR3 in DNA: TGTGCCAGCAGTTTGCACTCCGATCGAGAGCAGTTCTTC.

The rearrangement joins TRBV10-3 to TRBJ1-2; D not certain. CDR1 ENHRY and CDR2 SYGVKD come from the germline V gene. V lost 7 bases to trimming and J lost 3 bases, with 18 bases between them. The CDR3 is made up of 15 amino acids. The CDR3 DNA sequence: TGTGCCATCACACCCCGAGACTCAAAAGACTATGGCTACACCTTC. Translating it yields CAITPRDSKDYGYTF.

This clone showed up just once. It may be a read error: a sequence one base away is much more abundant. This chain connects TRBV7-9 to TRBJ1-5; tentative D call: TRBD1 (5 bases). Germline assignment: CDR1 SEHNR and CDR2 FQNEAQ (reference sequence). This CDR3 has 15 amino acids. The V end was cut by 4 bases, the J end by 5 bases, with 15 bases between. This CDR3 is CASSSATGGDQPQHF. In DNA, the CDR3 is TGTGCCAGCAGCTCTGCCACCGGAGGGGATCAGCCCCAGCATTTT. The full variable domain, completed using reference TRBV7-9 and TRBJ1-5, is DTGVSQNPRHKITKRGQNVTFRCDPISEHNRLYWYRQTLGQGPEFLTYFQNEAQLEKSRLLSDRFSAERPKGSFSTLEIQRTEQGDSAMYLCASSSATGGDQPQHFGDGTRLSIL.

The chain uses TRBV7-7 and TRBJ2-3; no clear D gene. This CDR3 spans 13 amino acids. Trimming stripped 5 bases from V and 2 bases from J, with 8 bases between. Looked up from germline, CDR1 is SSHAT and CDR2 is FNYEAQ (reference sequence). The CDR3 is CASSGQATDTQYF. The CDR3 DNA is TGTGCCAGCAGCGGGCAGGCCACAGATACGCAGTATTTT.